Listed here are 32 T cell receptor beta chains from one sample, sequenced in a study of T cells in Graves' hyperthyroidism and ophthalmopathy (dated by TCRdb to about 2019). The library was produced with multiplex PCR. Sequencing used an Illumina HiSeq 2000. Amplification of TCR beta CDR3 regions was carried out from RNA transcripts. A first-round RT-PCR of the TCR CDR3 used the HTBI primer set with the Qiagen OneStep RT-PCR kit. The public reads were run again by TCRdb, first through fastp at Q25 and then through MiXCR, and only productive beta chains were kept. One record per CDR3 amino acid sequence lists the most common genes and DNA. In all, the sample holds 350,000 to 400,000 distinct CDR3 sequences, and 15% of those were seen once. The ten largest clones add up to 32% of the sample. Sequenced input: blood. These receptors came from a woman aged 25 to 39 with Graves' hyperthyroidism.

V usage is TRBV27 and J usage is TRBJ1-2; D not certain. Trimming removed 3 bases at V and 6 bases at J, with 17 bases between. The CDR3 has 15 residues. Germline V gene sequence: CDR1 MNHEY, CDR2 SMNVEV (reference sequence). CDR3 loop: CASSFFPRDGNGYTF. Here the CDR3 DNA reads TGTGCCAGCAGTTTCTTTCCGCGCGACGGAAATGGCTACACCTTC.

This clonotype was picked up many times. The chain uses TRBV24-1 and TRBJ2-3; TRBD2 agrees at 14 bases. The J segment lost 6 bases and the V segment lost 3 bases, leaving 7 bases of the junction unmatched. The CDR3 has 17 residues. Germline V gene data show CDR1 as KGHDR and CDR2 as SFDVKD. CDR3 sequence: CATSDQGTSGSPDTQYF. The CDR3 nucleotides read TGTGCCACCAGTGATCAAGGGACTAGCGGGAGCCCCGATACGCAGTATTTT.

The chain is built from TRBV12-5 and TRBJ1-2; D might be TRBD1 (6 bases). Germline V lookup: CDR1 LGHNT, CDR2 FRNRAP. The V end was cut by 7 bases, the J end by 14 bases, with 20 bases between. The CDR3 consists of 12 residues. The CDR3 DNA follows: TGTGCTAGTGCTCCCCGGGCAGGGACAATGACCTTC. As protein: CASAPRAGTMTF.

The genes are TRBV7-9 and TRBJ2-7; 11 bases agree with TRBD2. The V and J ends lost 3 bases and 5 bases, in that order; junction bases with no gene match: 18. This CDR3 comprises 19 residues. Germline-derived CDR1 and CDR2 are SEHNR and FQNEAQ (reference sequence). The chain's CDR3 is CASSFGLLSSGRDTNEQYF. In DNA form, the CDR3 reads TGTGCCAGCAGCTTCGGTCTATTGAGTAGCGGGAGGGATACTAACGAGCAGTACTTC.

This clonotype was seen ten or more times. V usage is TRBV18 and J usage is TRBJ2-7; 7 nucleotides line up with TRBD2. The germline V gene encodes CDR1 KGHSH and CDR2 LQKENI. V gave up 0 bases and J gave up 6 bases; unmatched junction bases: 14. This CDR3 spans 17 amino acids. CDR3 DNA sequence: TGTGCCAGCTCACCACCGGGTCGAGTGGGAGGGAGTGGCGAGCAGTACTTC. This sequence encodes CASSPPGRVGGSGEQYF. Full variable domain (outside the CDR3, taken from reference TRBV18 and TRBJ2-7): NAGVMQNPRHLVRRRGQEARLRCSPMKGHSHVYWYRQLPEEGLKFMVYLQKENIIDESGMPKERFSAEFPKEGPSILRIQQVVRGDSAAYFCASSPPGRVGGSGEQYFGPGTRLTVT.

V and J are TRBV9 and TRBJ1-1; D is unclear. Trimming pared 4 bases from V and 6 bases from J, leaving 13 bases between. The germline V gene has CDR1 SGDLS and CDR2 YYNGEE. The CDR3 loop spans 13 amino acids. The CDR3 region has the DNA TGTGCCAGCAGCTATGACGGGAGGTCTGAAGCTTTCTTT. As protein: CASSYDGRSEAFF.

This clonotype occurred many times. The chain employs TRBV20-1 and TRBJ2-7, with 9 bases aligning to TRBD1. Germline lookup yields CDR1 DFQATT and CDR2 SNEGSKA (reference sequence). The CDR3 contains 14 residues. With V trimmed by 4 bases and J by 5 bases, 9 bases remained unmatched. CDR3 protein: CSANPPGTGNEQYF. The CDR3 nucleotides are TGCAGTGCTAACCCGCCTGGGACAGGGAACGAGCAGTACTTC.

This clonotype was found many times. V and J are TRBV6-1 and TRBJ1-1; no clear D. Trimming removed 4 bases from V and 6 bases from J, with 15 bases in between. Germline V CDR1 and CDR2: MNHNS, SASEGT. The CDR3 covers 14 residues. CDR3 coding DNA: TGTGCCAGCAGTGGGGCCGGGCTCCTCGCTGAAGCTTTCTTT. Protein: CASSGAGLLAEAFF.

This clonotype showed up just a few times. The chain employs TRBV20-1 and TRBJ1-5; D gene unclear. V was shortened by 3 bases and J by 7 bases, with 16 bases between the two germline ends. Per germline, CDR1 DFQATT and CDR2 SNEGSKA (reference sequence). The CDR3 spans 14 residues. CDR3 nucleotides: TGCAGTGCTAGTCCCACCACAGTCGGGCAGCCCCAGCATTTT. This sequence encodes CSASPTTVGQPQHF.

This clonotype showed up many times. The chain recombines TRBV30 with TRBJ2-5; D not resolved. The CDR3 runs 14 residues. V was trimmed by 0 bases and J by 5 bases, leaving 13 bases between them. Germline loops: CDR1 GTSNPN, CDR2 SVGIG (reference sequence). CDR3 sequence (DNA): TGTGCCTGGAGTGTATTCTCCCTCGGTGAGACCCAGTACTTC. Its protein product is CAWSVFSLGETQYF.

This clonotype has just a few counts. The rearrangement uses TRBV29-1 and TRBJ1-2; TRBD1 matches at 8 bases. Germline trimming cut 6 bases from V and 6 bases from J; bases unmatched to any gene: 3. The length of the CDR3 is 11 residues. In germline, CDR1 is SQVTM, CDR2 ANQGSEA. Here the CDR3 DNA reads TGCAGCGTGGGACAGGCTGATGGCTACACCTTC. Encoded protein: CSVGQADGYTF.

This chain connects TRBV27 to TRBJ2-1; D may be TRBD1 or TRBD2 (7 bases each). Germline V gene data show CDR1 as MNHEY and CDR2 as SMNVEV (reference sequence). Trimming removed 11 bases from V and 4 bases from J, with 18 bases in between. CDR3 size: 14 residues. For the CDR3, the DNA is TGTGCCGTTAGGTCCAGGGGGGGTTACAATGAGCAGTTCTTC. Translating it yields CAVRSRGGYNEQFF.

This chain joins TRBV19 and TRBJ2-7; D gene ambiguous. This CDR3 region has 12 residues. Trimming shortened V by 4 bases and J by 5 bases, and 9 bases separated the two germline ends. CDR1 is LNHDA, CDR2 SQIVND, per germline (reference sequence). For the CDR3, the DNA is TGTGCCAGTAGTACCCGACGGGACGAGCAGTACTTC. It yields the protein CASSTRRDEQYF. The full variable domain, rest sourced from reference TRBV19 and TRBJ2-7, is DGGITQSPKYLFRKEGQNVTLSCEQNLNHDAMYWYRQDPGQGLRLIYYSQIVNDFQKGDIAEGYSVSREKKESFPLTVTSAQKNPTAFYLCASSTRRDEQYFGPGTRLTVT.

V gene TRBV4-1 combines with J gene TRBJ2-1; D not resolved. Germline V gene lookup returns CDR1 MGHRA and CDR2 YSYEKL. This CDR3 region has 14 residues. Trimming removed 0 bases from V and 12 bases from J, with 15 bases in between. CDR3 sequence reads: CASSQDTPGPGQFF. The CDR3 coding sequence is TGCGCCAGCAGCCAAGATACTCCGGGTCCGGGGCAGTTCTTC.

This clonotype has only a few counts. A much larger clone differs from this one at a single base, so this may be a read error. The V and J genes are TRBV12-3 or TRBV12-4 and TRBJ2-7; D is perhaps TRBD2 (6 bases). The CDR3 totals 12 residues. The V and J ends lost 6 bases and 6 bases respectively, with 12 bases between them. The CDR3 region has the DNA TGTGCCAGCAGCCTAGGAGGGGTCGAGCAGTACTTC. Its translation: CASSLGGVEQYF.

To note about this clonotype: Given a much more abundant clone one base away, this may be a read error. The chain combines TRBV15 with TRBJ2-7; TRBD1 matches at 10 bases. TRBJ2-1 matches the DNA end more closely, so the J call is doubtful. Germline V gene sequence: CDR1 LNHNV, CDR2 YYDKDF (reference sequence). The length of the CDR3 is 14 residues. The DNA of the CDR3 is TGTGCCACCAGCTGGGACAGGGGAAACTACGAGCAGTTCTTC. It specifies CATSWDRGNYEQFF.

The chain combines TRBV28 with TRBJ1-1; TRBD1 matches at 8 bases. V lost 6 bases, J lost 4 bases, and 13 bases stayed unmatched. CDR3 length: 16 amino acids. Germline CDR1 and CDR2: MDHEN and SYDVKM. The CDR3 is CASRPLQGVTRTEAFF. CDR3 in DNA: TGTGCCAGCAGGCCCTTACAGGGGGTGACTCGCACTGAAGCTTTCTTT. Based on the CDR3 plus reference TRBV28 and TRBJ1-1, the full variable domain is DVKVTQSSRYLVKRTGEKVFLECVQDMDHENMFWYRQDPGLGLRLIYFSYDVKMKEKGDIPEGYSVSREKKERFSLILESASTNQTSMYLCASRPLQGVTRTEAFFGQGTRLTVV.

In its sample, this clonotype was seen many times. The rearrangement uses TRBV11-3 and TRBJ2-5; D tentatively fits TRBD1 or TRBD2 (5 bases each). Between the trimmed V and J ends, which lost 2 bases and 1 base, there was a span of 20 bases. The CDR3 consists of 18 residues. Germline lookup yields CDR1 SGHNT and CDR2 YENEEA. The CDR3 spells CASSLSVRPGAFQETQYF. CDR3 DNA: TGTGCCAGCAGCTTATCCGTACGTCCCGGGGCTTTCCAAGAGACCCAGTACTTC.

This clonotype was seen many times. The V and J genes are TRBV12-3 or TRBV12-4 and TRBJ2-2; 8 positions match TRBD2. CDR3 length: 15 residues. The junction had 14 bases not matched to a gene; V was cut back by 11 bases and J by 6 bases. The CDR3, as DNA: TGTGCCGGGGGCGGGGCAGCGGGAGTGCCCGGGGAGCTGTTTTTT. The encoded protein is CAGGGAAGVPGELFF.

The chain links TRBV19 to TRBJ2-3; no reliable D call. Looked up from germline, CDR1 is LNHDA and CDR2 is SQIVND (reference sequence). With 0 bases removed from V and 0 bases from J, the gap between germline ends came to 7 bases. This CDR3 is 15 amino acids long. The CDR3 DNA sequence: TGTGCCAGTAGTATAGAATCTCACAGCACAGATACGCAGTATTTT. Translating gives CASSIESHSTDTQYF.

The rearrangement links TRBV9 to TRBJ2-4; 8 bases line up with TRBD1. Germline lookup yields CDR1 SGDLS and CDR2 YYNGEE. The CDR3 contains 18 residues. The ends lost 7 bases at V and 1 base at J; junction bases unmatched: 16. CDR3 DNA: TGTGCCAGCCGACGCGATGATGGACAGGGACCTGCCAAAAACATTCAGTACTTC. This sequence encodes CASRRDDGQGPAKNIQYF.

This clonotype has a count of ten or more. The gene calls are TRBV7-9 and TRBJ2-3, with TRBD2 matching 10 bases. Germline trimming cut 3 bases from V and 4 bases from J; bases unmatched to any gene: 7. The CDR3 loop spans 16 amino acids. Germline CDR1 SEHNR, CDR2 FQNEAQ (reference sequence). The CDR3 sequence is CASSFPLAGAADTQYF. The CDR3 DNA follows: TGTGCCAGCAGCTTCCCCCTAGCGGGAGCAGCAGATACGCAGTATTTT. The whole variable domain, remainder taken from reference TRBV7-9 and TRBJ2-3, is DTGVSQNPRHKITKRGQNVTFRCDPISEHNRLYWYRQTLGQGPEFLTYFQNEAQLEKSRLLSDRFSAERPKGSFSTLEIQRTEQGDSAMYLCASSFPLAGAADTQYFGPGTRLTVL.

Worth noting for this clonotype: One end of the junction varies from germline; a read error may be responsible. The chain combines TRBV24-1 with TRBJ1-1, with D possibly matching TRBD1 (5 bases). The CDR3 extends over 16 amino acids. Germline values: CDR1 KGHDR, CDR2 SFDVKD. CDR3 region: CTTSDSKGAGDTEAFF. Here the CDR3 DNA reads TGTACCACCAGTGATTCTAAGGGCGCGGGGGACACTGAAGCTTTCTTT.

The table lists this clonotype with many counts. J is TRBJ2-3 and V is TRBV11-2, with 9 bases matching TRBD2. The V and J ends lost 6 bases and 0 bases, in that order; junction bases with no gene match: 10. CDR3 size: 17 residues. Germline V gene lookup returns CDR1 SGHAT and CDR2 FQNNGV. This chain's CDR3 is CASRNRPSGTSTDTQYF. Written as DNA, the CDR3 is TGTGCCAGCAGGAATAGACCTAGCGGGACTAGCACAGATACGCAGTATTTT.

This clonotype appeared a few times. V usage is TRBV7-2 and J usage is TRBJ2-7; D gene ambiguous. The CDR3 length is 15 residues. Deletions cut 1 base from V and 2 bases from J, with 12 bases between. The germline V gene has CDR1 SGHTA and CDR2 FQGNSA. CDR3 protein: CASSLGLSYAYEQYF. The DNA for the CDR3 is TGTGCCAGCAGCTTAGGGCTCTCTTACGCCTACGAGCAGTACTTC.

This clonotype was seen repeatedly, ten times or more. The rearrangement links TRBV28 to TRBJ2-1; 9 bases line up with TRBD2. The CDR3 is made up of 17 amino acids. After removal of 5 bases from V and 9 bases from J, the junction contained 17 bases not matched to a gene. CDR1 is MDHEN and CDR2 is SYDVKM in the germline V gene. The CDR3 sequence: CASSPHQREDRWSEQFF. Here the CDR3 DNA reads TGTGCCAGCAGTCCGCACCAGCGGGAGGACCGTTGGAGTGAGCAGTTCTTC.

The rearrangement links TRBV7-9 to TRBJ2-7; unclear D gene. The CDR3 loop spans 12 amino acids. CDR1 is SEHNR and CDR2 is FQNEAQ in the germline V gene (reference sequence). The V and J ends lost 10 bases and 1 base respectively, with 11 bases between them. CDR3 loop: CATGGVSYEQYF. The CDR3 nucleotides are TGTGCCACGGGTGGCGTTTCCTACGAGCAGTACTTC. The variable domain in full, completed from reference TRBV7-9 and TRBJ2-7, reads DTGVSQNPRHKITKRGQNVTFRCDPISEHNRLYWYRQTLGQGPEFLTYFQNEAQLEKSRLLSDRFSAERPKGSFSTLEIQRTEQGDSAMYLCATGGVSYEQYFGPGTRLTVT.

This clonotype was found many times. The chain joins TRBV28 to TRBJ2-7, with 8 bases fitting TRBD1. Germline CDR1 MDHEN, CDR2 SYDVKM. The CDR3 length is 13 residues. After removal of 9 bases from V and 0 bases from J, the junction contained 4 bases not matched to a gene. CDR3 nucleotide sequence: TGTGCCAGTAGGGGACAGGCCTCCTACGAGCAGTACTTC. Encoded protein: CASRGQASYEQYF.

V gene TRBV10-3 combines with J gene TRBJ1-1; D uncertain. CDR1 is ENHRY and CDR2 is SYGVKD in the germline V gene. CDR3 length: 16 amino acids. V lost 10 bases and J lost 0, with 21 bases in between. CDR3 residues: CATGSRHGDMNTEAFF. DNA of the CDR3: TGTGCCACCGGTTCCCGACACGGAGATATGAACACTGAAGCTTTCTTT.

This clonotype was detected only a few times. At one end, the junction sequence differs from germline, possibly due to a read error. The rearrangement joins TRBV28 to TRBJ2-1, with 9 bases fitting TRBD2. The CDR3 length is 19 residues. Germline CDR1 is MDHEN and CDR2 is SYDVKM. The CDR3 DNA is TGTGCCAGCAGATTCTCAAGTCGGGGGACCGGGACTAGCTACGATGAGCAGTTCTTC. It yields the protein CASRFSSRGTGTSYDEQFF.

This clonotype was counted ten times or more. The chain uses TRBV14 and TRBJ2-3, with TRBD2 matching over 13 bases. Looked up from germline, CDR1 is SGHDN and CDR2 is FVKESK. V lost 3 bases to trimming and J lost 5 bases; unmatched junction nucleotides: 8. There are 17 residues in the CDR3. The CDR3 reads CASSHVRTSGSLDTQYF. DNA for the CDR3: TGTGCCAGCAGCCACGTGAGGACTAGCGGGAGTCTAGATACGCAGTATTTT.

The chain is built from TRBV2 and TRBJ2-7; D not resolved. CDR3 length equals 18 residues. CDR1 SNHLY and CDR2 FYNNEI come from the germline V gene. Deletions cut 1 base from V and 3 bases from J, with 22 bases between. In DNA form, the CDR3 reads TGTGCCAGCAGTGAAGGAGCCCCTGGTGGGGATCCAATCTACGAGCAGTACTTC. Translation gives CASSEGAPGGDPIYEQYF.